These T cell receptor beta chains were read from a single sample in a study of T cells in Graves' hyperthyroidism and ophthalmopathy. TCRdb redid the calling of the multiplex PCR reads with MiXCR, one entry per CDR3 protein. Of 500,000 to 600,000 distinct CDR3 sequences listed, around 45% are singletons. Sequencing was performed on peripheral blood or thyroid tissue (not recorded which). The receptor source for this set is an adult woman with Graves' disease, either hyperthyroidism or ophthalmopathy (not recorded which). CDR3s include the opening cysteine and the closing phenylalanine or tryptophan. Fields, in order: J gene, clone size, V gene, D gene, CDR3 DNA, CDR3 protein. The D gene is left open where the match is weak. Size is stated for part of the rows, as once, few or many counts, or as a class when the clone is expanded.

J: TRBJ1-2
size: NA
V: TRBV20-1
D: NA
DNA: TGCAGTGGGGGGGACTCCTATGGCTACACCTTC
CDR3: CSGGDSYGYTF

J: TRBJ1-3
size: NA
V: TRBV20-1
D: NA
DNA: TGCAGTGCCCAAACCCGGGTTGCGGGAAACACCATATATTTT
CDR3: CSAQTRVAGNTIYF

J: TRBJ2-5
size: NA
V: TRBV7-9
D: NA
DNA: TGTGCCAGCAGCTTCGACTCAGGGATGATGGAGACCCAGTACTTC
CDR3: CASSFDSGMMETQYF

J: TRBJ2-6
size: once
V: TRBV24-1
D: NA
DNA: TGTGCCACCAGTGCCGCAGTGCCATCTGGGGCCAACGTCCTGACTTTC
CDR3: CATSAAVPSGANVLTF

J: TRBJ2-2
size: many
V: TRBV6-6
D: NA
DNA: TGTGCCTGCGGTATCGAGGGGAACACCGGGGAGCTGTTTTTT
CDR3: CACGIEGNTGELFF

J: TRBJ2-7
size: few
V: TRBV28
D: NA
DNA: TGTGCCAGCAGTTCTCCCGGGGGCATCTACGAGCAGTACTTC
CDR3: CASSSPGGIYEQYF

J: TRBJ2-6
size: NA
V: TRBV15
D: NA
DNA: TGTGCCACCAGCAGAGGGCTCCGGTCTGGTGGGGCCAACGTCCTGACTTTC
CDR3: CATSRGLRSGGANVLTF

J: TRBJ1-1
size: many
V: TRBV30
D: NA
DNA: TGTGCCTGGAGTCAAGCAGGGAGCACTGAAGCTTACTTT
CDR3: CAWSQAGSTEAYF

J: TRBJ1-4
size: many
V: TRBV4-1
D: TRBD1
DNA: TGCGCCAGCAGAGCGACAGGGAATGAAAAACTGTTTTTT
CDR3: CASRATGNEKLFF

J: TRBJ1-5
size: many
V: TRBV19
D: NA
DNA: TGTGCCAGTAGTACTCGACAGAGCAATCAGCCCCAGCATTTT
CDR3: CASSTRQSNQPQHF

J: TRBJ1-3
size: NA
V: TRBV10-3
D: TRBD1
DNA: TGTGCCATCAGTGCGGGACAGGCCTATGGCTACACCATATATTTT
CDR3: CAISAGQAYGYTIYF